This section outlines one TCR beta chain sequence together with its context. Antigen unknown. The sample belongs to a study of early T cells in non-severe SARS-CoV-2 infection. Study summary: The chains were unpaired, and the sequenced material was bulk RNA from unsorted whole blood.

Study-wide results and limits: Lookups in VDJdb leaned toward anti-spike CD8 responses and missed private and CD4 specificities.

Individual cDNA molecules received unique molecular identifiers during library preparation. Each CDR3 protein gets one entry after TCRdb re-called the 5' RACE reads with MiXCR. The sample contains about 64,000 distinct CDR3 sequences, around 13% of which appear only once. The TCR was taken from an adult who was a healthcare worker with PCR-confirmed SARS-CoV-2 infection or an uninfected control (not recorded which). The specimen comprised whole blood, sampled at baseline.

The DNA for the CDR3 is TGCGCCAGCAGCTCGGAAGGGCCGAGTAATGAGCAGTTCTTC. This gives the protein CASSSEGPSNEQFF. The chain combines TRBV5-1 with TRBJ2-1; D is undetermined. V lost 3 bases and J 7 bases, leaving 14 bases between the germline ends. Germline V gives CDR1 SGHRS, CDR2 YFSETQ. CDR3 length: 14 amino acids.